This TCR beta chain originates from a study of blood T cell dynamics during melanoma immunotherapy. On the study more broadly: Standard first-line treatment here was pembrolizumab or nivolumab plus ipilimumab in metastatic melanoma.

Study conclusions and caveats: Whether repertoire-driving clones were melanoma-specific could not be determined. Unlike progressors, later disease-control patients had W3 repertoires gaining clonality or diversity.

The table lists this clone with a count of one. Its antigen is unidentified. Trimming removed 5 bases from V and 3 bases from J, with 8 bases in between. CDR1 DFQATT and CDR2 SNEGSKA come from the germline V gene (reference sequence). CDR3 size: 11 residues. The time point: pre-treatment baseline. Patients with prior systemic cancer treatment, concomitant immunosuppressants, or other active malignancies were excluded. TCRdb's copy holds only in-frame clones and misses some; the assay was immunoSEQ multiplex PCR. Among about 13,000 clones listed, nearly 90% were seen once. This chain uses TRBV20-1 with TRBJ2-7, with D uncertain. This sequence was found in a human donor with melanoma. Material: blood, obtained from a patient treated with checkpoint blockade. The CDR3 protein is CSALSNYEQYF. The CDR3 DNA reads TGCAGTGCTCTCTCCAACTACGAGCAGTACTTC.